The text below deals with one T cell receptor beta chain. Its cognate antigen is unknown. Trimming shortened V by 4 bases and J by 1 base, and 7 bases separated the two germline ends. The CDR3 covers 12 residues. Germline V gene sequence: CDR1 SQVTM, CDR2 ANQGSEA. The TCRbeta library incorporated unique molecular identifiers. MiXCR was run by TCRdb on the PCR reads, yielding one entry per CDR3 protein. The sample lists about 980,000 distinct CDR3 sequences, roughly 31% occurring once. These data belong to a study of T-cell reconstitution after alpha-beta-depleted transplantation in children. Study-level findings and limits: As was reported, about two months after transplant, alpha-beta T cells came from several hundred expanded graft clones.

The rearrangement joins TRBV29-1 to TRBJ1-1; D is unresolved. The sample consisted of PBMCs, mostly from graft donor cells, taken 360 days after TCRalphabeta/CD19-depleted stem cell transplant. The sequence derives from a boy in the first two years of life who had a stem cell transplant for SCID, so the T cells may come from the graft donor. This CDR3 is CSVAVGNTEAFF. CDR3 DNA sequence: TGCAGCGTTGCAGTCGGGAACACTGAAGCTTTCTTT.